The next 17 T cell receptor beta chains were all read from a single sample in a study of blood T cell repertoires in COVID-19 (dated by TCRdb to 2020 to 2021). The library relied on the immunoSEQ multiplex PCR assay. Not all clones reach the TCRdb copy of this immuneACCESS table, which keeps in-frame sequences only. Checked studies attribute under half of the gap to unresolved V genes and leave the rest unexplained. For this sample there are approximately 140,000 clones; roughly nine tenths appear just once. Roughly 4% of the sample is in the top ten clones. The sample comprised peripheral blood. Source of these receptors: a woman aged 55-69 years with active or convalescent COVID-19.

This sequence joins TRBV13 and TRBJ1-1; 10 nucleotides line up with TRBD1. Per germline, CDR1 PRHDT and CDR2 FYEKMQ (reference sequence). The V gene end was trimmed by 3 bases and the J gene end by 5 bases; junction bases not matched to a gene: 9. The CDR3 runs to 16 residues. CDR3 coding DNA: TGTGCCAGCAGCTTGAGACAGGGGGCGGTTGTGACTGAAGCTTTCTTT. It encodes CASSLRQGAVVTEAFF.

This CDR3 reads CASSLAGQSSYNEQFF. The CDR3 DNA sequence: TGTGCCAGCAGCTTAGCGGGACAGAGCTCCTACAATGAGCAGTTCTTC. This rearrangement joins TRBV7-2 to TRBJ2-1; 7 nucleotides line up with TRBD1. Germline CDR1 SGHTA, CDR2 FQGNSA. There are 16 residues in the CDR3. J was trimmed by 0 bases and V by 0 bases; bases with no gene match: 2.

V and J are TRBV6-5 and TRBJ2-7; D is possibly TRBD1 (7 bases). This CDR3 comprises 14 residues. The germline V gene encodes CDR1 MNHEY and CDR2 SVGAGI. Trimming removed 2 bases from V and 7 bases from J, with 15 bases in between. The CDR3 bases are TGTGCCAGCAGTTACGGGAACCAGGGGGGAGAGCAGTACTTC. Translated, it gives CASSYGNQGGEQYF.

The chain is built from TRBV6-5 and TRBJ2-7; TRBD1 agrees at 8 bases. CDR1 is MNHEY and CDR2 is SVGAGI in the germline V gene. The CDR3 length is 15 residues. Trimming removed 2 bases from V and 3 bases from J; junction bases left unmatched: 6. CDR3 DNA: TGTGCCAGCAGTTACATAACAGGGGGACACTACGAGCAGTACTTC. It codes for CASSYITGGHYEQYF.

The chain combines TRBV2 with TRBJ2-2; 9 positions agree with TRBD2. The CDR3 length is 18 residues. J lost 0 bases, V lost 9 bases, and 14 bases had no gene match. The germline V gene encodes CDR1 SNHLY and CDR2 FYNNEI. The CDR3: CASRYLSGGPSNTGELFF. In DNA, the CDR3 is TGTGCCAGTAGATATCTTAGCGGGGGACCTTCGAACACCGGGGAGCTGTTTTTT.

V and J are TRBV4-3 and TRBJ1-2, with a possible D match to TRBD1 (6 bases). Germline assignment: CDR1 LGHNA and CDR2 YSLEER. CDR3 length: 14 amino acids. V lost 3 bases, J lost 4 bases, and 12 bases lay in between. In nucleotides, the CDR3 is TGCGCCAGCAGCCATGGACAGAAAGGCTATGGCTACACCTTC. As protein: CASSHGQKGYGYTF.

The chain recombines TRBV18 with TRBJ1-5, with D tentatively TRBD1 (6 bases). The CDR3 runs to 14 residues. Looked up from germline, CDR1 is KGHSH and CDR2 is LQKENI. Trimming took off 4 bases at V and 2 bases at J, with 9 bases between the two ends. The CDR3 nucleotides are TGTGCCAGCTCACAAAACAGGGGCAATCAGCCCCAGCATTTT. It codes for CASSQNRGNQPQHF.

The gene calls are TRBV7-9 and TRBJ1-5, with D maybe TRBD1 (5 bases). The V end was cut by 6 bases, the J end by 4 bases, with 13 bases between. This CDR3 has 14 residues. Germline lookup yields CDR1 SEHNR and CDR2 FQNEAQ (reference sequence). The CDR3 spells CASSQGLGNQPQHF. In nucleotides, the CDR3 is TGTGCCAGCAGTCAGGGCTTGGGGAATCAGCCCCAGCATTTT. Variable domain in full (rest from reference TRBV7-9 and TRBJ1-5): DTGVSQNPRHKITKRGQNVTFRCDPISEHNRLYWYRQTLGQGPEFLTYFQNEAQLEKSRLLSDRFSAERPKGSFSTLEIQRTEQGDSAMYLCASSQGLGNQPQHFGDGTRLSIL.

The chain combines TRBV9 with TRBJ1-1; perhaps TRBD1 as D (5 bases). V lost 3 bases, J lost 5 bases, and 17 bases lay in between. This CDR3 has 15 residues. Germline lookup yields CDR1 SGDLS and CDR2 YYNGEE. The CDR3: CASSEARGGDTEAFF. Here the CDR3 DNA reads TGTGCCAGCAGCGAGGCCCGCGGGGGAGATACTGAAGCTTTCTTT.

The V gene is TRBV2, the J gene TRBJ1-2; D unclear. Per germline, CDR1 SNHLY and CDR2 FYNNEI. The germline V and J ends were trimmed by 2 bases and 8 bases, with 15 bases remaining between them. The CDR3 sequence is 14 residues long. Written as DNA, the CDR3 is TGTGCCAGCAGTGAAACGGTGGCTACCGGGGGCTACACCTTC. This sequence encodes CASSETVATGGYTF.

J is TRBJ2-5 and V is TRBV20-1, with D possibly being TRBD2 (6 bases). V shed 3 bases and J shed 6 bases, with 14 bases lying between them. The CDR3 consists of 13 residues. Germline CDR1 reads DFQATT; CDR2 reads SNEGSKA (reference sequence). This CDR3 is CSASWRGTKTQYF. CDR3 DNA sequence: TGCAGTGCTAGTTGGAGGGGTACAAAGACCCAGTACTTC.

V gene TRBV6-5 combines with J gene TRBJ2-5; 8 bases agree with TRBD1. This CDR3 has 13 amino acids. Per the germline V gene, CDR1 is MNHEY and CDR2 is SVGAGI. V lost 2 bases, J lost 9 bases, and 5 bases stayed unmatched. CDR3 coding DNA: TGTGCCAGCAGTTACGGACAGGGTAAATCCCAGTACTTC. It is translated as CASSYGQGKSQYF.

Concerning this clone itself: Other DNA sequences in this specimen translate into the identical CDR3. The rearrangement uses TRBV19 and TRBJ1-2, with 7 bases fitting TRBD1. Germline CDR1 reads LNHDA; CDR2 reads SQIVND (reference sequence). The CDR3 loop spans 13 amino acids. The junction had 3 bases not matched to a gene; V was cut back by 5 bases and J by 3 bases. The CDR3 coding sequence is TGTGCCAGTAGTCTAACAGGGGACTATGGCTACACCTTC. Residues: CASSLTGDYGYTF.

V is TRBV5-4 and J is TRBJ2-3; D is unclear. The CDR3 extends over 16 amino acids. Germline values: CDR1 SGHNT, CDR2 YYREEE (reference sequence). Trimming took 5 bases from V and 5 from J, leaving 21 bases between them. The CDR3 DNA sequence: TGTGCCAGCAGACCAACCGACACGCCTGGAAAAGATACGCAGTATTTT. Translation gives CASRPTDTPGKDTQYF.

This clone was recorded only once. The chain's CDR3 is CSVGGGEETQYF. The CDR3 DNA is TGCAGCGTTGGAGGGGGCGAAGAGACCCAGTACTTC. The chain combines TRBV29-1 with TRBJ2-5; TRBD1 agrees at 7 bases. Germline V gene data show CDR1 as SQVTM and CDR2 as ANQGSEA. The CDR3 is 12 residues long. The trim removed 4 bases at V and 3 bases at J, leaving 2 bases unmatched. Combining the CDR3 with reference TRBV29-1 and TRBJ2-5 gives the whole variable domain SAVISQKPSRDICQRGTSLTIQCQVDSQVTMMFWYRQQPGQSLTLIATANQGSEATYESGFVIDKFPISRPNLTFSTLTVSNMSPEDSSIYLCSVGGGEETQYFGPGTRLLVL.

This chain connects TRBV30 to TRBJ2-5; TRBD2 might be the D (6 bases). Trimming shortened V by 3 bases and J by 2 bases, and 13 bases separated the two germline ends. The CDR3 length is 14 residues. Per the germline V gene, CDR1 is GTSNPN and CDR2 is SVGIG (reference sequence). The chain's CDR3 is CAWRSGRNQETQYF. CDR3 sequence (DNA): TGTGCCTGGAGAAGCGGGCGGAATCAAGAGACCCAGTACTTC.

The CDR3 DNA sequence: TGTGCCAGCTCACCACCAGTTGGGGGGACGACCGGGGAGCTGTTTTTT. It translates to CASSPPVGGTTGELFF. This chain joins TRBV18 and TRBJ2-2, with D perhaps matching TRBD2 (6 bases). Germline V gene data show CDR1 as KGHSH and CDR2 as LQKENI. The CDR3 is 16 amino acids. Trimming stripped 0 bases from V and 5 bases from J, with 13 bases between.